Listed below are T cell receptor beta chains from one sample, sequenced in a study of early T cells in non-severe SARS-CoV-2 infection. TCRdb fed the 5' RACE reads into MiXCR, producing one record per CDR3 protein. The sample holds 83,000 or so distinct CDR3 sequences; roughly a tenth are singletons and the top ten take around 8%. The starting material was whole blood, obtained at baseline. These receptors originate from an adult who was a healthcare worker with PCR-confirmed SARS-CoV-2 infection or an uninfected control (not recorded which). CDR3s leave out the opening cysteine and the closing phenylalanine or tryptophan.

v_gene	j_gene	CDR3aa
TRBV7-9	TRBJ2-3	ASSPEGVADTQY
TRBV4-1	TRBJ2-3	ASRKQAGVTDTQY
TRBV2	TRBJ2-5	ASSPAPEQTVQETQY
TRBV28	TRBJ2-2	ASSLTPRSDQDTGELF
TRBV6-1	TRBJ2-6	ASSQQVPTSGLNSGANVLT
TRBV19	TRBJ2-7	ASAESRTLYEQY
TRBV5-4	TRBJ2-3	ASSLTSGRPDTQY
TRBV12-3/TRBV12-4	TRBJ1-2	ASSYRTHGYT
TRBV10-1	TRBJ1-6	ASSETGVGSPLH
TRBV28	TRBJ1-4	ASPDEKLF
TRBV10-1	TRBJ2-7	ASSTGLGNEQY
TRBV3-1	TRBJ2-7	ASRSGGPGTIYEQY
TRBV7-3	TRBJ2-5	ASSPLPGLETQY
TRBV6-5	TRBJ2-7	ASSYSFGRDPHYEQY
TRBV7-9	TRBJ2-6	ASSLALRGLAGVSGANVLT